A selection of T cell receptor beta chains follows, all from one sample in a study of shared clonotypes between healthy human individuals. Produced via immunoSEQ multiplex PCR; TCRdb's table is partial and in-frame only. Here the sample spans more than 2 million clones, 85% to 95% being singletons. Sequences were obtained from naive CD8+ T cells from PBMCs. The origin of the receptors is a man between 18 and 35 years old in good health. Some clones in this sample may be carry-over from other donors' samples. Each CDR3 is given with its conserved first and last residue. The order of the fields is J gene, V gene, D gene, clone size, CDR3 DNA, CDR3 protein. The D gene is left open where the match is weak. For some rows the clone size is stated as once, few or many, or as a class when expanded; others skip it.

j_call: TRBJ2-5; v_call: TRBV28; d_call: TRBD2; clone_size: .; cdr3_nt: TGTGCCAGCAGTCCTTGGCGGGAGGGCCTCGAGGAGACCCAGTACTTC; cdr3_aa: CASSPWREGLEETQYF
j_call: TRBJ1-5; v_call: TRBV6-9; d_call: .; clone_size: .; cdr3_nt: TGTGCCAGCAGCCCAAGGGGGAGTAGCAATCAGCCCCAGCATTTT; cdr3_aa: CASSPRGSSNQPQHF
j_call: TRBJ2-7; v_call: TRBV7-2; d_call: TRBD1; clone_size: .; cdr3_nt: TGTGCCAGCAGCTTTCGACAGGGGTACTACGAGCAGTACTTC; cdr3_aa: CASSFRQGYYEQYF
j_call: TRBJ1-4; v_call: TRBV7-8; d_call: .; clone_size: .; cdr3_nt: TGTGCCAGCAGCTGGGGAATCACTAATGAAAAACTGTTTTTT; cdr3_aa: CASSWGITNEKLFF
j_call: TRBJ2-1; v_call: TRBV2; d_call: TRBD2; clone_size: .; cdr3_nt: TGTGCCAGCACACATCTAGCGGGAGTTTACAATGAGCAGTTCTTC; cdr3_aa: CASTHLAGVYNEQFF
j_call: TRBJ1-2; v_call: TRBV19; d_call: .; clone_size: .; cdr3_nt: TGTGCCAGTAGTCTCCGATTCTCTAACTATGGCTACACCTTC; cdr3_aa: CASSLRFSNYGYTF
j_call: TRBJ1-3; v_call: TRBV6-1; d_call: .; clone_size: .; cdr3_nt: TGTGCCAGCAGCCTAGGGACGACCGGAAACACCATATATTTT; cdr3_aa: CASSLGTTGNTIYF
j_call: TRBJ1-2; v_call: TRBV19; d_call: .; clone_size: few; cdr3_nt: TGTGCCAGTAGTATATCAGCTCACTATGGCTACACCTTC; cdr3_aa: CASSISAHYGYTF
j_call: TRBJ1-4; v_call: TRBV2; d_call: TRBD1; clone_size: few; cdr3_nt: TGTGCCAGCAGTGAGACCGGGACAGGAGAGGAAAAACTGTTTTTT; cdr3_aa: CASSETGTGEEKLFF
j_call: TRBJ2-1; v_call: TRBV5-1; d_call: .; clone_size: .; cdr3_nt: TGCGCCAGCAGCCGATTCGAATCGCCTCTCAATGAGCAGTTCTTC; cdr3_aa: CASSRFESPLNEQFF
j_call: TRBJ2-1; v_call: TRBV19; d_call: TRBD1; clone_size: .; cdr3_nt: TGTGCCAGTAGTATAAGACCAGGGGGTTATTACAATGAGCAGTTCTTC; cdr3_aa: CASSIRPGGYYNEQFF
j_call: TRBJ2-7; v_call: TRBV7-9; d_call: .; clone_size: .; cdr3_nt: TGTGCCAGCAGCTTAATGTCCGAGCAGTACTTC; cdr3_aa: CASSLMSEQYF
j_call: TRBJ2-1; v_call: TRBV7-8; d_call: TRBD2; clone_size: .; cdr3_nt: TGTGCCATCGGGAGGAATGAGCAGTTCTTC; cdr3_aa: CAIGRNEQFF
j_call: TRBJ2-2; v_call: TRBV27; d_call: .; clone_size: once; cdr3_nt: TGTGCCAGCAGTTATTTAGGGGGCGCGGGGTACACCGGGGAGCTGTTTTTT; cdr3_aa: CASSYLGGAGYTGELFF
j_call: TRBJ2-3; v_call: TRBV6-5; d_call: .; clone_size: .; cdr3_nt: TGTGCCAGCAGTTACCGGCGAGACCCAGATACGCAGTATTTT; cdr3_aa: CASSYRRDPDTQYF
j_call: TRBJ2-2; v_call: TRBV4-3; d_call: .; clone_size: .; cdr3_nt: TGCGCCAGCAGCCAACTCACCGGGGAGCTGTTTTTT; cdr3_aa: CASSQLTGELFF
j_call: TRBJ2-2; v_call: TRBV7-9; d_call: TRBD2; clone_size: .; cdr3_nt: TGTGCCAGCAGCCCTCACGGACTAGCGGGATTCTTTACCGGGGAGCTGTTTTTT; cdr3_aa: CASSPHGLAGFFTGELFF
j_call: TRBJ1-2; v_call: TRBV21-1; d_call: .; clone_size: .; cdr3_nt: TGTGCCAGCAGCCGAGGGGGCAAGTATGGCTACACCTTC; cdr3_aa: CASSRGGKYGYTF
j_call: TRBJ2-5; v_call: TRBV27; d_call: TRBD1; clone_size: .; cdr3_nt: TGTGCCAGCAGTTCTGGACAGGCAGAGACCCAGTACTTC; cdr3_aa: CASSSGQAETQYF
j_call: TRBJ2-7; v_call: TRBV4-3; d_call: .; clone_size: .; cdr3_nt: TGCGCCAGCAGCCAAGGATCTGGTAGGAACGAGCAGTACTTC; cdr3_aa: CASSQGSGRNEQYF
j_call: TRBJ2-2; v_call: TRBV19; d_call: .; clone_size: .; cdr3_nt: TGTGCCAGTAGTATACGGTCAGGAGCCGGGGAGCTGTTTTTT; cdr3_aa: CASSIRSGAGELFF
j_call: TRBJ2-7; v_call: TRBV7-9; d_call: .; clone_size: .; cdr3_nt: TGTGCCAGCAGCCCGGGGGTGGTCCTTTCCTCGCAGTACTTC; cdr3_aa: CASSPGVVLSSQYF
j_call: TRBJ2-2; v_call: TRBV14; d_call: .; clone_size: .; cdr3_nt: TGTGCCAGCAGCCTCCCCTTGGGCGGGGAGCTGTTTTTT; cdr3_aa: CASSLPLGGELFF
j_call: TRBJ2-1; v_call: TRBV4-2; d_call: .; clone_size: .; cdr3_nt: TGTGCCAGCAGCACACTGGGCTACAATGAGCAGTTCTTC; cdr3_aa: CASSTLGYNEQFF
j_call: TRBJ2-1; v_call: TRBV7-9; d_call: .; clone_size: .; cdr3_nt: TGTGCCAGCAGTTCGTCAGTGGGAGGGGGGTTAATTGAGCAGTTCTTC; cdr3_aa: CASSSSVGGGLIEQFF
j_call: TRBJ1-6; v_call: TRBV27; d_call: .; clone_size: .; cdr3_nt: TGTGCCAGCAGTCCCAGGACGGGAAATTCACCCCTCCACTTT; cdr3_aa: CASSPRTGNSPLHF
j_call: TRBJ2-2; v_call: TRBV5-1; d_call: .; clone_size: .; cdr3_nt: TGCGCCAGCAGCTTGGCAGTTTCGGGCGGGGAGCTGTTTTTT; cdr3_aa: CASSLAVSGGELFF
j_call: TRBJ2-3; v_call: TRBV11-1; d_call: .; clone_size: .; cdr3_nt: TGTGCCAGCAGCTCAACCAAAGGAGAAGGGACAGATACGCAGTATTTT; cdr3_aa: CASSSTKGEGTDTQYF
j_call: TRBJ1-2; v_call: TRBV5-6; d_call: .; clone_size: .; cdr3_nt: TGTGCCAGCAGCTTGGATCTCGGAGCCGCTTATAACTATGGCTACACCTTC; cdr3_aa: CASSLDLGAAYNYGYTF
j_call: TRBJ2-1; v_call: TRBV5-1; d_call: TRBD2; clone_size: .; cdr3_nt: TGCGCCAGCAGCAGGACTAGCGGGAACTACAATGAGCAGTTCTTC; cdr3_aa: CASSRTSGNYNEQFF
j_call: TRBJ2-3; v_call: TRBV9; d_call: .; clone_size: .; cdr3_nt: TGTGCCAGCAGCGTGGGCGGGCCTCCCACAGATACGCAGTATTTT; cdr3_aa: CASSVGGPPTDTQYF
j_call: TRBJ2-5; v_call: TRBV7-8; d_call: TRBD1; clone_size: once; cdr3_nt: TGTGCCAGCAGCTCACCAACCCTTCGTGGGACAGTACAAGAGACCCAGTACTTC; cdr3_aa: CASSSPTLRGTVQETQYF
j_call: TRBJ2-7; v_call: TRBV9; d_call: .; clone_size: .; cdr3_nt: TGTGCCAGCAGCGTATCTAAGTCTGGGGTAGACTACGAGCAGTACTTC; cdr3_aa: CASSVSKSGVDYEQYF
j_call: TRBJ1-1; v_call: TRBV6-5; d_call: .; clone_size: .; cdr3_nt: TGTGCCAGCAGTTATAACTTAATTGGGGTCACTGAAGCTTTCTTT; cdr3_aa: CASSYNLIGVTEAFF
j_call: TRBJ2-3; v_call: TRBV28; d_call: TRBD1; clone_size: .; cdr3_nt: TGTGCCAGCAGATTGACAGGGGCTAGCACAGATACGCAGTATTTT; cdr3_aa: CASRLTGASTDTQYF
j_call: TRBJ2-3; v_call: TRBV7-3; d_call: TRBD2; clone_size: .; cdr3_nt: TGTGCCAGCAGCCCCTGGCGGGAGCGAGGCACAGATACGCAGTATTTT; cdr3_aa: CASSPWRERGTDTQYF
j_call: TRBJ1-4; v_call: TRBV19; d_call: .; clone_size: .; cdr3_nt: TGTGCCAGTAGTATCTTTCGGGGACACCTTAATGAAAAACTGTTTTTT; cdr3_aa: CASSIFRGHLNEKLFF
j_call: TRBJ1-2; v_call: TRBV27; d_call: TRBD1; clone_size: .; cdr3_nt: TGTGCCAGCAGTTTTTCCCCCCGGACAGGGCGGTCCTATGGCTACACCTTC; cdr3_aa: CASSFSPRTGRSYGYTF
j_call: TRBJ1-2; v_call: TRBV15; d_call: .; clone_size: .; cdr3_nt: TGTGCCACCAGCAGAGATCGGATCCCGGGGCCATCGGGCTATGGCTACACCTTC; cdr3_aa: CATSRDRIPGPSGYGYTF
j_call: TRBJ2-7; v_call: TRBV29-1; d_call: .; clone_size: .; cdr3_nt: TGCAGCGTTGAATACGGACAGCCTTACGAGCAGTACTTC; cdr3_aa: CSVEYGQPYEQYF
j_call: TRBJ2-7; v_call: TRBV7-3; d_call: TRBD2; clone_size: .; cdr3_nt: TGTGCCAGCAGCTTAACGTCGGCTAGCGGACCCTACGAGCAGTACTTC; cdr3_aa: CASSLTSASGPYEQYF
j_call: TRBJ2-7; v_call: TRBV5-7; d_call: .; clone_size: .; cdr3_nt: TGTGCCAGCAGCTGGGGTACAGGGTCGGGGTACGAGCAGTACTTC; cdr3_aa: CASSWGTGSGYEQYF
j_call: TRBJ1-1; v_call: TRBV5-6; d_call: .; clone_size: .; cdr3_nt: TGTGCCAGCAGCCAAGGACGGGGGAACACTGAAGCTTTCTTT; cdr3_aa: CASSQGRGNTEAFF
j_call: TRBJ2-1; v_call: TRBV5-8; d_call: TRBD2; clone_size: .; cdr3_nt: TGTGCCAGCAGCCGGGGGGGCAGGTCTCCTTTTTACAATGAGCAGTTCTTC; cdr3_aa: CASSRGGRSPFYNEQFF
j_call: TRBJ2-3; v_call: TRBV15; d_call: TRBD2; clone_size: .; cdr3_nt: TGTGCCACCAGCAGGACGAGGGGGGAGGCTAGCGGGAGGGCCCGTACGCAGTATTTT; cdr3_aa: CATSRTRGEASGRARTQYF
j_call: TRBJ1-2; v_call: TRBV28; d_call: TRBD1; clone_size: .; cdr3_nt: TGTGCCAGCAGCCCACGGGACAGGCGGCTCTATGGCTACACCTTC; cdr3_aa: CASSPRDRRLYGYTF
j_call: TRBJ2-1; v_call: TRBV29-1; d_call: TRBD2; clone_size: .; cdr3_nt: TGCAGCGTTGAGGGACTAGCGATGAGGGACCGCTCCTACAATGAGCAGTTCTTC; cdr3_aa: CSVEGLAMRDRSYNEQFF
j_call: TRBJ2-3; v_call: TRBV9; d_call: .; clone_size: .; cdr3_nt: TGTGCCAGCAGCCCCCCTGGACAGCCTCGCACAGATACGCAGTATTTT; cdr3_aa: CASSPPGQPRTDTQYF
j_call: TRBJ2-1; v_call: TRBV29-1; d_call: TRBD2; clone_size: .; cdr3_nt: TGCACCACTATGGGGGGGGACTCCTACAATGAGCAGTTCTTC; cdr3_aa: CTTMGGDSYNEQFF
j_call: TRBJ2-2; v_call: TRBV7-9; d_call: .; clone_size: .; cdr3_nt: TGTGCCAGCAGCTTAGCTTCCCGGGAGCTGTTTTTT; cdr3_aa: CASSLASRELFF
j_call: TRBJ2-3; v_call: TRBV9; d_call: .; clone_size: .; cdr3_nt: TGTGCCAGCAGCGTAGGGGTCGTTAGCACAGATACGCAGTATTTT; cdr3_aa: CASSVGVVSTDTQYF